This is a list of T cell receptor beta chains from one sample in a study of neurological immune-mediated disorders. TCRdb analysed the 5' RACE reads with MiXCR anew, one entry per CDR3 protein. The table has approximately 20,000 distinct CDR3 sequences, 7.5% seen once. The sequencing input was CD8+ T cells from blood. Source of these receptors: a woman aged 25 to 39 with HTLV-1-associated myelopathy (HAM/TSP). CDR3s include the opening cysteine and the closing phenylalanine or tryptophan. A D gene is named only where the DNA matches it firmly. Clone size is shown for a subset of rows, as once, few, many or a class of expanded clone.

CDR3: CSVEGGTVNTEAFF; DNA: TGCAGCGTTGAAGGCGGGACGGTGAACACTGAAGCTTTCTTT; V: TRBV29-1; length: 14; J: TRBJ1-1; size: many; D: NA
CDR3: CAISNTGGSQPQHF; DNA: TGTGCCATCAGTAATACAGGGGGCAGTCAGCCCCAGCATTTT; V: TRBV10-3; length: 14; J: TRBJ1-5; size: NA; D: TRBD1
CDR3: CSARDIDSTYNEQFF; DNA: TGCAGTGCTAGAGATATAGACAGTACCTACAATGAGCAGTTCTTC; V: TRBV20-1; length: 15; J: TRBJ2-1; size: many; D: NA
CDR3: CSAKTGLETQYF; DNA: TGCAGTGCAAAGACAGGGCTGGAGACCCAGTACTTC; V: TRBV20-1; length: 12; J: TRBJ2-5; size: many; D: TRBD1
CDR3: CSARDRSVGRLTDTQYF; DNA: TGCAGTGCTAGAGATCGATCGGTTGGGCGACTCACAGATACGCAGTATTTT; V: TRBV20-1; length: 17; J: TRBJ2-3; size: medium-sized; D: NA
CDR3: CAYPTAPRSLAKNIQYF; DNA: TGTGCCTACCCAACAGCCCCCAGAAGTTTAGCCAAAAACATTCAGTACTTC; V: TRBV30; length: 17; J: TRBJ2-4; size: many; D: NA
CDR3: CASTAEDAYEQYF; DNA: TGCGCCAGCACGGCGGAGGATGCCTACGAGCAGTACTTC; V: TRBV5-1; length: 13; J: TRBJ2-7; size: many; D: NA
CDR3: CSATDRDTSSLYEQYF; DNA: TGCAGTGCTACCGACCGGGACACTAGCAGCCTTTACGAGCAGTACTTC; V: TRBV20-1; length: 16; J: TRBJ2-7; size: many; D: NA
CDR3: CASSLVNGRGAGNTIYF; DNA: TGTGCCAGCAGTTTAGTTAATGGGAGAGGGGCTGGAAACACCATATATTTT; V: TRBV12-3/TRBV12-4; length: 17; J: TRBJ1-3; size: many; D: NA
CDR3: CASAWDVNTEAFF; DNA: TGCGCCAGCGCCTGGGATGTGAACACTGAAGCTTTCTTT; V: TRBV5-1; length: 13; J: TRBJ1-1; size: many; D: NA
CDR3: CASSQEVGTREAFF; DNA: TGCGCCAGCAGCCAAGAAGTAGGGACAAGGGAAGCTTTCTTT; V: TRBV4-1; length: 14; J: TRBJ1-1; size: many; D: NA
CDR3: CASSPGYSGWTEAFF; DNA: TGTGCCAGCAGTCCAGGGTACTCAGGCTGGACTGAAGCTTTCTTT; V: TRBV25-1; length: 15; J: TRBJ1-1; size: many; D: NA
CDR3: CASSLDRGSYEQYF; DNA: TGTGCCAGCAGCTTAGATCGGGGCTCCTACGAGCAGTACTTC; V: TRBV7-8; length: 14; J: TRBJ2-7; size: many; D: NA
CDR3: CASSQDGFTFF; DNA: TGCGCCAGCAGCCAAGATGGGTTCACTTTCTTT; V: TRBV4-1; length: 11; J: TRBJ1-1; size: many; D: NA
CDR3: CASSRLGGEGTYGNEQFF; DNA: TGTGCCAGCAGTCGCCTGGGGGGAGAGGGGACGTACGGCAATGAGCAGTTCTTC; V: TRBV7-9; length: 18; J: TRBJ2-1; size: NA; D: NA
CDR3: CASSEWGQGADTQYF; DNA: TGTGCCAGCAGCGAATGGGGACAGGGGGCAGATACGCAGTATTTT; V: TRBV7-9; length: 15; J: TRBJ2-3; size: many; D: TRBD1
CDR3: CASSPPQGGNNEQFF; DNA: TGTGCCAGCTCACCACCCCAAGGCGGAAACAATGAGCAGTTCTTC; V: TRBV18; length: 15; J: TRBJ2-1; size: many; D: NA
CDR3: CASRGQAYEQYF; DNA: TGCGCCAGCAGAGGACAGGCCTACGAGCAGTACTTC; V: TRBV10-2; length: 12; J: TRBJ2-7; size: NA; D: TRBD1